The 8 T cell receptor beta chains below all came from one sample that was sequenced in a study of blood T cells in healthy people across ages. A second PCR, run for about 7 to 11 cycles, used a sample-barcoded 5' primer plus a J-beta primer mix. TCRdb re-called the 5' RACE reads through MiXCR, storing one row per CDR3 protein. This repertoire shows some 1,800,000 distinct CDR3 sequences, approximately 40% found once; its top ten account for more than 20%. The sample taken for sequencing was blood. The origin of the receptors is a human donor in good health.

A few counts support this clonotype. The chain recombines TRBV6-2 or TRBV6-3 with TRBJ2-1; 12 bases align to TRBD2. J was trimmed by 3 bases and V by 6 bases; bases with no gene match: 6. CDR1 MNHEY and CDR2 SVGEGT come from the germline V gene. The CDR3 loop spans 16 amino acids. The CDR3 protein is CASRSRLAGVYNEQFF. Written as DNA, the CDR3 is TGTGCCAGCAGGTCCAGACTAGCGGGGGTCTACAATGAGCAGTTCTTC.

V is TRBV4-3 and J is TRBJ2-7; 11 positions agree with TRBD1. V shed 1 base, J shed 0 bases, and the junction held 2 bases outside the gene matches. This CDR3 contains 16 residues. Germline CDR1 is LGHNA and CDR2 is YSLEER. CDR3 in amino acids: CASSQGTGGGSYEQYF. In nucleotides, the CDR3 is TGCGCCAGCAGCCAAGGGACAGGGGGCGGCTCCTACGAGCAGTACTTC.

About this clonotype itself: A read error may explain this, as a much larger clone is one base away. This sequence joins TRBV5-1 and TRBJ2-4; unclear D gene. TRBJ2-7 explains the end of the DNA better; the J call may be wrong. The CDR3 runs to 12 residues. Germline V gene lookup returns CDR1 SGHRS and CDR2 YFSETQ. Here the CDR3 reads CASSLEGIEQYF. The CDR3, as DNA: TGCGCCAGCAGCTTGGAAGGGATCGAGCAGTACTTC.

The table lists this clonotype with many counts. The gene calls are TRBV29-1 and TRBJ2-7, with 9 bases matching TRBD1. Germline-derived CDR1 and CDR2 are SQVTM and ANQGSEA. The CDR3 is 15 residues long. V lost 6 bases, J lost 4 bases, and 13 bases stayed unmatched. The CDR3 spells CSVRLTGQGRYEQYF. The CDR3 bases are TGCAGCGTGAGATTAACTGGACAGGGGAGATACGAGCAGTACTTC.

V is TRBV3-1 and J is TRBJ2-3, with unresolved D. The CDR3 runs to 17 residues. V lost 4 bases and J lost 0, with 17 bases in between. Germline V gives CDR1 LGHDT, CDR2 YNNKEL (reference sequence). DNA for the CDR3: TGTGCCAGCAGCCGCTACTCGCTGACAACAAGCACAGATACGCAGTATTTT. It codes for CASSRYSLTTSTDTQYF.

V is TRBV12-5 and J is TRBJ1-4; D gene ambiguous. Germline lookup yields CDR1 LGHNT and CDR2 FRNRAP. The CDR3 totals 14 residues. The V end was cut by 1 base, the J end by 6 bases, with 9 bases between. CDR3 region: CASGLDLGDEKLFF. The CDR3 region has the DNA TGTGCTAGTGGTTTGGATCTGGGAGATGAAAAACTGTTTTTT.

V usage is TRBV12-5 and J usage is TRBJ2-2, with D possibly being TRBD1 (6 bases). There are 17 residues in the CDR3. Trimming shortened V by 0 bases and J by 3 bases, and 14 bases separated the two germline ends. The V gene's germline CDR1 is LGHNT and CDR2 FRNRAP. For the CDR3, the DNA is TGTGCTAGTGGTTTGGTACTCGGACAGTCTCACACCGGGGAGCTGTTTTTT. It codes for CASGLVLGQSHTGELFF.

To note about this clonotype: An end of the junction differs from the germline gene, which may be a read error. This sequence joins TRBV7-7 and TRBJ2-2; D may match TRBD1 or TRBD2 (5 bases each). The germline V gene encodes CDR1 SSHAT and CDR2 FNYEAQ (reference sequence). This CDR3 has 14 amino acids. This CDR3 reads CASSLEGPYGELFF. The CDR3 DNA follows: TGTGCTAGCAGCTTAGAGGGACCCTACGGGGAGCTGTTTTTT.